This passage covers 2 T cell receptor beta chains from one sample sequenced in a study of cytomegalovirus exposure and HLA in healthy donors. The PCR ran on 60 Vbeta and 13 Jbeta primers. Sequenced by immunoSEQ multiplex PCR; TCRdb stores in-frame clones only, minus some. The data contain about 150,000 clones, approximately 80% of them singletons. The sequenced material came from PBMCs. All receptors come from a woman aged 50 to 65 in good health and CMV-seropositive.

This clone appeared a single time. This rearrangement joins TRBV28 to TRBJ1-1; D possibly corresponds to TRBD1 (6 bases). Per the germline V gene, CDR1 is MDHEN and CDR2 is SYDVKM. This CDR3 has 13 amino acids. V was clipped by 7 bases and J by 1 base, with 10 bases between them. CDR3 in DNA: TGTGCCAGCAAGAGGGGGTGGAACACTGAAGCTTTCTTT. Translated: CASKRGWNTEAFF.

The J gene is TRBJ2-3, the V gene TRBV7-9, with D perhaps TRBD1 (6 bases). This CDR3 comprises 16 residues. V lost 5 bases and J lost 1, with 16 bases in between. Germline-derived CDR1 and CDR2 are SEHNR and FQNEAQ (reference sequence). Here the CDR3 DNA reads TGTGCCAGCAGCAGATCGGACAGCATTGGCACAGATACGCAGTATTTT. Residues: CASSRSDSIGTDTQYF.